Below, one TCR beta chain is given with its context. Its antigen is not identified. V was clipped by 6 bases and J by 1 base, with 12 bases between them. Germline V CDR1 and CDR2: SNHLY, FYNNEI. The CDR3 sequence is 15 residues long. This entry is derived from a study of OX40 agonist ivuxolimab in advanced cancers. Overall study: Intravenous ivuxolimab at 0.01 to 10 mg/kg was given to patients every 2 weeks. Among those treated, three patients had partial responses, one with hepatocellular carcinoma and two with cutaneous melanoma. Study-level results: Fewer expanded clones were found on average in CD4+ than in CD8+ T cells. Patients who responded partially at 0.1-3.0 mg/kg showed clonal expansion ranking among the lowest.

The protocol was immunoSEQ multiplex PCR, while the TCRdb copy is restricted to in-frame clones and leaves out a portion. The repertoire has approximately 76,000 clones, approximately 89% of them found once; the top ten carry less than 0.8%. This rearrangement joins TRBV2 to TRBJ2-2; the D gene is possibly TRBD1 (5 bases). The sequence derives from an adult with an advanced solid tumor such as melanoma, head and neck, liver or kidney cancer. This sample comprised CD4+ or CD8+ T cells sorted from blood, obtained in a trial of the OX40 agonist ivuxolimab. CDR3 region: CASSRQILNTGELFF. The DNA for the CDR3 is TGTGCCAGCAGCCGACAGATACTGAACACCGGGGAGCTGTTTTTT.